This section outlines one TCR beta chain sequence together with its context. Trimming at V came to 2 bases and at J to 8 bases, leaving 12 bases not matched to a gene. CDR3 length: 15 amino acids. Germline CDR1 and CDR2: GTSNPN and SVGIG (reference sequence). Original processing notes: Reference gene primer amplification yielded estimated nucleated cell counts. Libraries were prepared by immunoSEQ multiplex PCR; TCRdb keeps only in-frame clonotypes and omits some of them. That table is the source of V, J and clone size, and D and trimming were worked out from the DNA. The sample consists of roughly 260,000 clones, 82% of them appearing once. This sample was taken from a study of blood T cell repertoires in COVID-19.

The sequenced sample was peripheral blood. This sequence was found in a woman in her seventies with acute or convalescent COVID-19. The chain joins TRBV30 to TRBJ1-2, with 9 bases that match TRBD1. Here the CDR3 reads CAWSIGRQGGRGYTF. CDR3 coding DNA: TGTGCCTGGAGTATCGGCCGACAGGGGGGCCGAGGCTACACCTTC.